A single sample gave rise to the 14 T cell receptor beta chains below, sequenced in a study of CD8+CD57+ T cells in acquired aplastic anemia. Genomic DNA was employed as the template in profiling TCR beta VDJ and CDR3. TCRdb re-called the reads with MiXCR, one entry per CDR3 protein. The data show about 180,000 distinct CDR3 sequences, 48% seen once. Flow cytometry had shown expanded CD8+CD57+ cells in the patients chosen for sequencing. Sequenced input: sorted CD4+, CD8+, or CD8+CD57+ T cells (not recorded which) from PBMCs. These receptors were obtained from a human donor with aplastic anemia.

Many counts were recorded for this clonotype. The rearrangement uses TRBV6-5 and TRBJ1-2; perhaps TRBD1 as D (6 bases). The CDR3 extends over 11 amino acids. The V gene lost 2 bases and the J gene lost 10 bases, with 8 bases spanning the gap. Germline CDR1 is MNHEY and CDR2 is SVGAGI. CDR3 DNA sequence: TGTGCCAGCAGTTACGGGGGGCCCTACACCTTC. Translation: CASSYGGPYTF.

In the case of this clonotype: Germline is not matched at one junction end, which may reflect a read error. The gene calls are TRBV7-3 and TRBJ2-5; maybe TRBD2 (5 bases). The CDR3 covers 12 residues. Germline CDR1 reads SGHTA; CDR2 reads FQGTGA. The CDR3 sequence is CASSLLGEIQYF. The CDR3 DNA is TGTGCCAGCAGCTTATTGGGAGAGATCCAGTACTTC.

There are many counts of this clonotype. This sequence joins TRBV6-5 and TRBJ2-7; D gene uncertain. Germline-derived CDR1 and CDR2 are MNHEY and SVGAGI. This CDR3 contains 14 residues. Trimming removed 0 bases at V and 1 base at J, with 7 bases between. CDR3 protein: CASSYSRDSYEQYF. CDR3 sequence (DNA): TGTGCCAGCAGTTACTCAAGGGATTCCTACGAGCAGTACTTC.

Worth noting for this clonotype: At one boundary the junction diverges from the germline segment, which might be a read error. This rearrangement joins TRBV28 to TRBJ2-1; maybe TRBD1 (5 bases). The CDR3 loop spans 12 amino acids. The germline CDR1 and CDR2 sequences are MDHEN and SYDVKM. The CDR3: CASSPGAFEQIF. The CDR3 DNA reads TGTGCCAGCAGTCCTGGGGCATTTGAGCAGATCTTC.

This clonotype was counted only a few times. This chain connects TRBV7-9 to TRBJ2-7; D is uncertain. V shed 4 bases and J shed 6 bases, with 4 bases lying between them. Germline assignment: CDR1 SEHNR and CDR2 FQNEAQ (reference sequence). The CDR3 has 10 residues. The CDR3 nucleotides are TGTGCCAGCAGCTCGGGCGAGCAGTACTTC. It encodes CASSSGEQYF.

The V and J genes are TRBV7-9 and TRBJ2-1; no reliable D call. The CDR3 is 12 residues long. CDR1 and CDR2 (germline): SEHNR, FQNEAQ (reference sequence). V gave up 5 bases and J gave up 6 bases, with 8 bases separating them. CDR3 amino acids: CASSTRTNEQFF. DNA of the CDR3: TGTGCCAGCAGCACCAGGACCAATGAGCAGTTCTTC.

Notes on this clonotype: Germline is not matched at one junction end, which may reflect a read error. The chain has TRBV24-1 and TRBJ2-5, with a possible D match to TRBD1 (6 bases). The CDR3 runs to 13 residues. CDR1 and CDR2 (germline): KGHDR, SFDVKD. CDR3 DNA sequence: TGTGCCTCCAGCGATGGGACACAAGAGACCCAGTACTTC. Its translation: CASSDGTQETQYF.

This clonotype was detected ten times or more. This chain connects TRBV28 to TRBJ1-1; TRBD1 is a possible D gene (5 bases). V lost 6 bases and J lost 0, with 11 bases in between. Germline CDR1 is MDHEN and CDR2 is SYDVKM. The CDR3 spans 14 residues. The CDR3 coding sequence is TGTGCCAGCAGATCAGGGACCTTGAACACTGAAGCTTTCTTT. Its protein product is CASRSGTLNTEAFF.

V is TRBV5-1 and J is TRBJ2-5, with TRBD2 identical over 7 bases. This CDR3 has 13 amino acids. The J segment lost 4 bases and the V segment lost 7 bases, leaving 7 bases of the junction unmatched. CDR1 is SGHRS and CDR2 is YFSETQ in the germline V gene. The CDR3 nucleotides read TGCGCCAGCGGGGAGGGGTCGACAGAGACCCAGTACTTC. Translation: CASGEGSTETQYF.

Ten or more counts support this clonotype. The V and J genes are TRBV4-2 and TRBJ2-3; 9 positions match TRBD2. V trimming: 1 base; J trimming: 5 bases; junction bases outside the gene matches: 7. Germline CDR1 and CDR2: LGHNA and YNFKEQ. This CDR3 comprises 16 residues. The CDR3 sequence is CASSQVAGGPLDTQYF. CDR3 nucleotide sequence: TGTGCCAGCAGCCAAGTGGCGGGGGGGCCGCTAGATACGCAGTATTTT.

The genes are TRBV20-1 and TRBJ2-1; maybe TRBD1 (5 bases). Germline values: CDR1 DFQATT, CDR2 SNEGSKA (reference sequence). This CDR3 is built from 13 residues. V was shortened by 6 bases and J by 2 bases, with 11 bases between the two germline ends. The CDR3 region has the DNA TGCAGTGCCGCAGGGTTGCCCTACAATGAGCAGTTCTTC. Its translation: CSAAGLPYNEQFF.

This clonotype was detected once. The CDR3 region is CASSIDYSGANVLTF. The CDR3 DNA reads as TGTGCCAGTAGTATAGACTACTCTGGGGCCAACGTCCTGACTTTC. The chain uses TRBV19 and TRBJ2-6, with D hard to call. The CDR3 extends over 15 amino acids. Germline CDR1 reads LNHDA; CDR2 reads SQIVND (reference sequence). Deletions cut 0 bases from V and 0 bases from J, with 3 bases between.

There are many counts of this clonotype. CDR3 in amino acids: CASSLTGGPLTHSYEQYF. The CDR3 DNA reads as TGTGCCAGCAGCTTGACGGGGGGCCCCTTAACTCACTCCTACGAGCAGTACTTC. The V gene is TRBV5-6, the J gene TRBJ2-7, with a possible D match to TRBD2 (7 bases). The CDR3 length is 18 residues. Trimming took 1 base from V and 0 from J, leaving 20 bases between them. Germline V gives CDR1 SGHDT, CDR2 YYEEEE.

This clonotype showed up many times. This chain joins TRBV20-1 and TRBJ1-3, with 8 bases that match TRBD1. The CDR3 is 14 amino acids. Germline CDR1 and CDR2: DFQATT and SNEGSKA (reference sequence). J lost 4 bases, V lost 4 bases, and 6 bases had no gene match. The DNA of the CDR3 is TGCAGTGCTATTCAGGGGGCGGGAGGAAACACCATATATTTT. Translating gives CSAIQGAGGNTIYF.